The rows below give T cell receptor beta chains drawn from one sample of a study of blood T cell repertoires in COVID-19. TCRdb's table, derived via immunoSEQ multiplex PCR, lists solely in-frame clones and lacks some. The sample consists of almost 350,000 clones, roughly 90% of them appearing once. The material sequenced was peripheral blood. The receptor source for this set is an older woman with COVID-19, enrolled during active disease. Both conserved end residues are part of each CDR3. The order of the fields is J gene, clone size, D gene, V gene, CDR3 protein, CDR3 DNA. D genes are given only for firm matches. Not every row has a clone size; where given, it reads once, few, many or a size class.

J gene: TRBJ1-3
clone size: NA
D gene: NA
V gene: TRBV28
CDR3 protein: CASSDFGGLSGNTIYF
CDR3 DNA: TGTGCCAGCAGTGACTTCGGGGGACTCTCTGGAAACACCATATATTTT

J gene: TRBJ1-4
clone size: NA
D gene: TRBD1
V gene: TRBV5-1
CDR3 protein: CASSLGGTGGEEKLFF
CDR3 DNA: TGCGCCAGCAGCTTGGGTGGGACAGGGGGAGAAGAAAAACTGTTTTTT

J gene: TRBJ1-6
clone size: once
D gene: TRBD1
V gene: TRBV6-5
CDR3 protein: CASSYSTGTGNSPLHF
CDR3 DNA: TGTGCCAGCAGTTACTCGACCGGGACAGGGAATTCACCCCTCCACTTT

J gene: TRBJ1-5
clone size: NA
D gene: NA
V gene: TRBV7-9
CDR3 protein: CASSHGWDQPQHF
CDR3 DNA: TGTGCCAGCAGCCACGGGTGGGATCAGCCCCAGCATTTT

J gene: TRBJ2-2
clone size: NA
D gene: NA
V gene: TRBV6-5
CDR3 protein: CASSSQTGREFF
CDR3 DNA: TGTGCCAGCAGTTCTCAGACAGGCAGGGAGTTTTTT

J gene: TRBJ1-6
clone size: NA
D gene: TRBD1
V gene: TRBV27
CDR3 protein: CASKGQGNSPLHF
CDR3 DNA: TGTGCCAGCAAGGGACAGGGGAATTCACCCCTCCACTTT

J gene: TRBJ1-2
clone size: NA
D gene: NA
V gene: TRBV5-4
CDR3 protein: CASSRRETENYGYTF
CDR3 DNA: TGTGCCAGCAGCCGCCGCGAGACAGAGAATTATGGCTACACCTTC

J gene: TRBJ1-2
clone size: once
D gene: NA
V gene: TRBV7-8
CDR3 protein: CASSLRVGGYTF
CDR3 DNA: TGTGCCAGCAGCCTCAGGGTGGGCGGCTACACCTTC

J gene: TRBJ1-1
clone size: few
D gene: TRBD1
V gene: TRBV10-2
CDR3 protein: CASIGAPGQGSTEAFF
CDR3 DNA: TGCGCCAGCATCGGTGCCCCGGGACAGGGATCGACTGAAGCTTTCTTT

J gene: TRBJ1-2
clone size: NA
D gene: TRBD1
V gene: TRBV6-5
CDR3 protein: CASRGTDREGYGYTF
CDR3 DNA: TGTGCCAGCAGGGGAACCGACAGGGAAGGGTATGGCTACACCTTC

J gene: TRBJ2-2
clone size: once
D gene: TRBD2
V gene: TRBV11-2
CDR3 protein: CASRVAGPRAGELFF
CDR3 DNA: TGTGCCAGCAGAGTAGCGGGCCCCCGGGCCGGGGAGCTGTTTTTT

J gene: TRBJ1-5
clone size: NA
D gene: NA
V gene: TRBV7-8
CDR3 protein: CASSSAGQQNQPQHF
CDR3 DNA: TGTGCCAGCAGCTCGGCGGGCCAGCAAAACCAGCCCCAGCATTTT

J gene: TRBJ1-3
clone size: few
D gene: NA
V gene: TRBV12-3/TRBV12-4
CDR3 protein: CASSTGTGNTIYF
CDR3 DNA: TGTGCCAGCAGTACAGGTACCGGAAACACCATATATTTT

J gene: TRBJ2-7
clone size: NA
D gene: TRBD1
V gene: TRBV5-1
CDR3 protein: CASSLGGTASYEQYF
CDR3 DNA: TGCGCCAGCAGCTTGGGGGGGACAGCTTCCTACGAGCAGTACTTC

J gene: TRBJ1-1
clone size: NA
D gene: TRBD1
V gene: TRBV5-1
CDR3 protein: CASSPNTGGKAFF
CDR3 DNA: TGCGCCAGCAGCCCCAATACAGGGGGCAAAGCTTTCTTT

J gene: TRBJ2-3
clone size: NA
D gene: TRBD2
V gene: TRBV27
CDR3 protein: CASSLGKGGESYFDTQYF
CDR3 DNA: TGTGCCAGCAGTTTGGGAAAGGGAGGGGAAAGTTATTTTGATACGCAGTATTTT

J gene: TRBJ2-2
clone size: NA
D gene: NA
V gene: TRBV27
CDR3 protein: CASSPNYATGELFF
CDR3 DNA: TGTGCCAGCAGTCCGAACTACGCCACCGGGGAGCTGTTTTTT

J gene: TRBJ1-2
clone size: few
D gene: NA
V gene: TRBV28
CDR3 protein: CASSRSYGYTF
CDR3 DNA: TGTGCCAGCAGCAGGTCCTATGGCTACACCTTC

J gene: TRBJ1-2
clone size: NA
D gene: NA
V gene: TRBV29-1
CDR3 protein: CSVGPSVTGSNYGYTF
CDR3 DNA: TGCAGCGTCGGCCCCAGTGTTACGGGATCTAACTATGGCTACACCTTC

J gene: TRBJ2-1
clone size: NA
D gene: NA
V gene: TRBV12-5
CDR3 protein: CASGLVQVRGDNEQFF
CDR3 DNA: TGTGCTAGTGGTTTGGTACAAGTCCGGGGTGACAATGAGCAGTTCTTC

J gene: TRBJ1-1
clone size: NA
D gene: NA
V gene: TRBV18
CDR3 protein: CASSPGQLNTEAFF
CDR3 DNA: TGTGCCAGCTCACCGGGGCAGTTGAACACTGAAGCTTTCTTT

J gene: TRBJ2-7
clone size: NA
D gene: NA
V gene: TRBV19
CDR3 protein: CASSIFRGYEQYF
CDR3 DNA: TGTGCCAGTAGTATATTCAGGGGCTACGAGCAGTACTTC

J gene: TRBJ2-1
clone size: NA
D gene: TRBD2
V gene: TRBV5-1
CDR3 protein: CASSTGLAVSSYNEQFF
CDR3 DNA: TGCGCCAGCAGCACAGGACTAGCCGTAAGCTCCTACAATGAGCAGTTCTTC

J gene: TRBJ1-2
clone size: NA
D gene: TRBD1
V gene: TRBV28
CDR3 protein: CASRTGTVTSNYGYTF
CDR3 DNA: TGTGCCAGCAGAACCGGGACAGTGACTTCTAACTATGGCTACACCTTC

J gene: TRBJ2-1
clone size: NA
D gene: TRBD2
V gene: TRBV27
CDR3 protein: CASSKGLAGGNNEQFF
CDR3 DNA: TGTGCCAGCAGTAAGGGACTAGCGGGGGGTAACAATGAGCAGTTCTTC

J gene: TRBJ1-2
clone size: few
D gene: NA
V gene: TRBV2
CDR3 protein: CASRDWLYGYTF
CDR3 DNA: TGTGCCAGCAGGGACTGGCTCTATGGCTACACCTTC

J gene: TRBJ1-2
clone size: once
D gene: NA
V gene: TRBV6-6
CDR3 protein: CASSYGTDYGYTF
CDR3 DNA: TGTGCCAGCAGTTACGGAACAGACTATGGCTACACCTTC

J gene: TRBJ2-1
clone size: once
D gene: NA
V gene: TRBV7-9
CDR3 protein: CASSLIRGPTYNEQFF
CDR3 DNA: TGTGCCAGCAGCTTAATAAGGGGCCCCACCTACAATGAGCAGTTCTTC

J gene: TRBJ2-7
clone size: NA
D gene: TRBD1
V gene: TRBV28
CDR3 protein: CASSSPAGTGGFYEQYF
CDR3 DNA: TGTGCCAGCAGTTCCCCCGCCGGGACAGGGGGCTTTTACGAGCAGTACTTC

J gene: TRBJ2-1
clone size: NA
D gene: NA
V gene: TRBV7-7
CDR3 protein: CASSPPGYNEQFF
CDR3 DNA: TGTGCTAGCAGTCCACCGGGATACAATGAGCAGTTCTTC

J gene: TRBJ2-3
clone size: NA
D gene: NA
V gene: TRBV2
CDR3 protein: CASLAWGHKGTDTQYF
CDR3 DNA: TGTGCCAGCCTCGCTTGGGGGCATAAGGGCACAGATACGCAGTATTTT

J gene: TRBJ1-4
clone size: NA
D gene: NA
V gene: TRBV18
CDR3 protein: CASTWTTTNEKLFF
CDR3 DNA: TGTGCCAGCACCTGGACAACAACTAATGAAAAACTGTTTTTT

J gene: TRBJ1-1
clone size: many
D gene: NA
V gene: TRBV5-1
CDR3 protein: CASSTRGSDTEAFF
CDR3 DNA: TGCGCCAGCAGCACCAGGGGATCGGACACTGAAGCTTTCTTT

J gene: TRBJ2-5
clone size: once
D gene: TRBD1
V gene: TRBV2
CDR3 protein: CASSLDRGEETQYF
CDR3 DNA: TGTGCCAGCAGCCTAGACAGGGGGGAAGAGACCCAGTACTTC

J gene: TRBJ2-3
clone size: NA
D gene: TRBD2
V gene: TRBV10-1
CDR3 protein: CASSETRAWTSGGSSTDTQYF
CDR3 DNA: TGCGCCAGCAGTGAGACCCGGGCCTGGACTAGCGGGGGGTCGAGCACAGATACGCAGTATTTT

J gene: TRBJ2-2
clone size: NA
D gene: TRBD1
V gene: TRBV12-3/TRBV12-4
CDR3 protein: CASRKGGYGELFF
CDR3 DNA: TGTGCCAGCAGAAAAGGGGGCTACGGGGAGCTGTTTTTT

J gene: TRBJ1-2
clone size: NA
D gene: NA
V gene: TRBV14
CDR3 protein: CASSQDAAGVATF
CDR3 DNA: TGTGCCAGCAGCCAAGATGCCGCAGGGGTAGCCACCTTC

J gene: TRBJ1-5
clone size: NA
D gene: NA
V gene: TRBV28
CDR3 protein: CASSSASRGNQPQHF
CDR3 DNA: TGTGCCAGCAGTTCCGCTAGCCGCGGCAATCAGCCCCAGCATTTT

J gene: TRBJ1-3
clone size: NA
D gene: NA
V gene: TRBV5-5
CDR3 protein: CASSGSTWSGGNTIYF
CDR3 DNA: TGTGCCAGCAGCGGATCGACGTGGTCAGGCGGAAACACCATATATTTT

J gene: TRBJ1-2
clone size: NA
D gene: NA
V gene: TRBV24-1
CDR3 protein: CATSEDGQPNYGYTF
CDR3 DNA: TGTGCCACCAGTGAGGATGGACAGCCTAACTATGGCTACACCTTC